The 32 T cell receptor beta chains presented below share a single source sample, sequenced in a study of blood T cell repertoires in COVID-19. TCRdb's copy holds only in-frame clones and misses some; the assay was immunoSEQ multiplex PCR. The sample has under 250,000 clones; roughly 91% are singletons. The sample comprised peripheral blood. The receptor source for this set is a man aged 25 to 45 with COVID-19, enrolled during active disease.

As for this clone: Different DNA sequences within this sample yield the same CDR3. The CDR3 DNA is TGCGCCAGCAGCTTGGGTCGGGGCCAAGAGACCCAGTACTTC. Translation gives CASSLGRGQETQYF. V is TRBV5-1 and J is TRBJ2-5; tentatively, D is TRBD2 (5 bases). Germline assignment: CDR1 SGHRS and CDR2 YFSETQ. V was trimmed by 0 bases and J by 1 base, leaving 7 bases between them. The CDR3 is 14 amino acids.

The chain joins TRBV5-1 to TRBJ1-3, with D perhaps TRBD1 (5 bases). CDR1 is SGHRS, CDR2 YFSETQ, per germline. This CDR3 comprises 14 residues. V was trimmed by 4 bases and J by 4 bases, leaving 12 bases between them. The CDR3 DNA sequence: TGCGCCAGCAGCATTGACAGTCACGGAAACACCATATATTTT. Protein product: CASSIDSHGNTIYF.

V is TRBV7-9 and J is TRBJ2-7, with 9 bases matching TRBD2. The V gene's germline CDR1 is SEHNR and CDR2 FQNEAQ (reference sequence). Losses at the gene ends were 3 bases for V and 4 bases for J; bases not matched to a gene: 1. This CDR3 region has 13 residues. The CDR3 reads CASSLGLAYEQYF. The DNA of the CDR3 is TGTGCCAGCAGCTTGGGACTAGCATACGAGCAGTACTTC.

This clone was found once. The V and J genes are TRBV27 and TRBJ1-2, with unresolved D. V lost 0 bases to trimming and J lost 8 bases, with 19 bases between them. Germline V gene data show CDR1 as MNHEY and CDR2 as SMNVEV (reference sequence). This CDR3 comprises 16 residues. CDR3 coding DNA: TGTGCCAGCAGTTTATCGAAGACGGGGTGGGCGTGGGGCTACACCTTC. This translates into CASSLSKTGWAWGYTF.

The rearrangement uses TRBV19 and TRBJ2-3, with D maybe TRBD1 (6 bases). CDR3 length: 14 amino acids. V lost 3 bases and J lost 4, with 11 bases in between. Germline CDR1 and CDR2: LNHDA and SQIVND (reference sequence). The CDR3 region is CASSITGSSDTQYF. The CDR3 DNA reads as TGTGCCAGTAGTATTACAGGGTCATCAGATACGCAGTATTTT.

CDR3 bases: TGTGCCAGCAGCCGACGGACAGGGCCTATGAACACTGAAGCTTTCTTT. Protein sequence: CASSRRTGPMNTEAFF. The chain recombines TRBV4-2 with TRBJ1-1, with 8 bases identical to TRBD1. With V trimmed by 4 bases and J by 0 bases, 7 bases remained unmatched. This CDR3 has 16 residues. CDR1 and CDR2 (germline): LGHNA, YNFKEQ.

The chain couples TRBV6-1 to TRBJ1-2; D may be TRBD1 (6 bases). The CDR3 is 15 amino acids. V lost 2 bases and J lost 7, with 17 bases in between. The germline gives CDR1 MNHNS, CDR2 SASEGT. CDR3 amino acids: CASSELDRRGGGYTF. The CDR3 nucleotides are TGTGCCAGCAGTGAATTGGACCGCAGGGGTGGTGGCTACACCTTC.

This chain uses TRBV11-2 with TRBJ2-5; the match to TRBD2 covers 9 bases. This CDR3 has 15 residues. The germline CDR1 and CDR2 sequences are SGHAT and FQNNGV. The V segment lost 8 bases and the J segment 4 bases; nucleotides outside the gene matches: 11. CDR3: CASSSAGGLGETQYF. In DNA, the CDR3 is TGTGCCAGCTCCTCAGCGGGGGGCTTGGGAGAGACCCAGTACTTC.

V usage is TRBV6-1 and J usage is TRBJ2-7; a possible D gene is TRBD1 (5 bases). CDR1 is MNHNS and CDR2 is SASEGT in the germline V gene. V lost 2 bases, J lost 0 bases, and 11 bases lay in between. The CDR3 contains 15 residues. This CDR3 reads CASSEWGGTSYEQYF. For the CDR3, the DNA is TGTGCCAGCAGTGAATGGGGCGGCACCTCCTACGAGCAGTACTTC.

The V and J genes are TRBV7-9 and TRBJ1-1, with TRBD1 identical over 7 bases. The ends lost 4 bases at V and 2 bases at J; junction bases unmatched: 10. The CDR3 length is 16 residues. The germline gives CDR1 SEHNR, CDR2 FQNEAQ (reference sequence). CDR3 region: CASSSSPGTVNTEAFF. The CDR3 DNA reads as TGTGCCAGCAGCTCCTCGCCCGGGACAGTAAACACTGAAGCTTTCTTT.

The gene calls are TRBV10-3 and TRBJ1-2; 7 bases agree with TRBD1. Germline V gives CDR1 ENHRY, CDR2 SYGVKD. The ends lost 6 bases at V and 2 bases at J; junction bases unmatched: 3. CDR3 length: 13 amino acids. Here the CDR3 reads CAIRDRSNYGYTF. The CDR3 coding sequence is TGTGCCATCAGGGACAGGTCGAACTATGGCTACACCTTC.

The rearrangement joins TRBV5-6 to TRBJ1-2; D is undetermined. The CDR3 extends over 14 amino acids. Between the trimmed V and J ends, which lost 4 bases and 7 bases, there was a span of 17 bases. CDR1 and CDR2 from the germline V gene are SGHDT and YYEEEE. CDR3 amino acids: CASSKDYSLSGYTF. Here the CDR3 DNA reads TGTGCCAGCAGCAAGGACTACAGTCTGAGTGGCTACACCTTC.

This chain joins TRBV6-5 and TRBJ1-6; 9 bases agree with TRBD1. The germline V gene encodes CDR1 MNHEY and CDR2 SVGAGI. The CDR3 totals 15 residues. V dropped 5 bases and J dropped 9; count of bases not matched to a gene: 8. As DNA, the CDR3 is TGTGCCAGCAGTCCGCGGGGACAGGGCGGTTCACCCCTCCACTTT. Translated: CASSPRGQGGSPLHF.

The gene calls are TRBV2 and TRBJ2-1; 13 positions agree with TRBD2. V lost 10 bases to trimming and J lost 3 bases; unmatched junction nucleotides: 6. Germline assignment: CDR1 SNHLY and CDR2 FYNNEI. The CDR3 is 15 amino acids. The CDR3: CATGLAGDFYNEQFF. Here the CDR3 DNA reads TGTGCCACCGGACTAGCGGGGGATTTCTACAATGAGCAGTTCTTC.

The chain has TRBV7-3 and TRBJ1-2, with 8 nucleotides matching TRBD1. Germline V gives CDR1 SGHTA, CDR2 FQGTGA. V gave up 5 bases and J gave up 8 bases; unmatched junction bases: 7. There are 13 residues in the CDR3. The CDR3 bases are TGTGCCAGCAGCCCGTCGACAGGGGTCGGCTACACCTTC. The encoded protein is CASSPSTGVGYTF.

The rearrangement uses TRBV18 and TRBJ1-6, with TRBD1 identical over 7 bases. In germline, CDR1 is KGHSH, CDR2 LQKENI. This CDR3 comprises 14 residues. The V and J ends lost 4 bases and 10 bases, in that order; junction bases with no gene match: 7. CDR3 bases: TGTGCCAGCTCACAAGACAGGGCCGTCTCACCCCTCCACTTT. Protein sequence: CASSQDRAVSPLHF.

The chain carries TRBV9 and TRBJ1-5; D unresolved. Trimming shortened V by 0 bases and J by 4 bases, and 8 bases separated the two germline ends. Germline CDR1 and CDR2: SGDLS and YYNGEE. The length of the CDR3 is 14 residues. CDR3 residues: CASSVGSGNQPQHF. In nucleotides, the CDR3 is TGTGCCAGCAGCGTAGGGTCGGGAAATCAGCCCCAGCATTTT.

The gene calls are TRBV13 and TRBJ1-2, with TRBD1 matching 8 bases. The CDR3 is 14 amino acids. The ends lost 4 bases at V and 6 bases at J; junction bases unmatched: 7. Germline values: CDR1 PRHDT, CDR2 FYEKMQ (reference sequence). CDR3 residues: CASSSLQGGDGYTF. Here the CDR3 DNA reads TGTGCCAGCAGCTCCCTACAGGGGGGGGATGGCTACACCTTC.

This chain uses TRBV7-9 with TRBJ2-3; 16 bases are shared with TRBD2. The CDR3 consists of 18 residues. V lost 6 bases and J lost 6; bases outside the gene matches: 12. The V gene's germline CDR1 is SEHNR and CDR2 FQNEAQ (reference sequence). Written as DNA, the CDR3 is TGTGCCAGCAGTCCACAACCGGGACTAGCGGGGGGGGCGGATACGCAGTATTTT. Translation: CASSPQPGLAGGADTQYF.

The J gene is TRBJ2-5, the V gene TRBV5-1; the match to TRBD2 covers 10 bases. This CDR3 comprises 16 residues. The trim removed 4 bases at V and 5 bases at J, leaving 11 bases unmatched. Germline V gives CDR1 SGHRS, CDR2 YFSETQ. The CDR3 here is CASSPGGTSAGETQYF. The CDR3 nucleotides are TGCGCCAGCAGCCCCGGGGGGACTAGCGCTGGGGAGACCCAGTACTTC. The complete variable domain, with remaining parts taken from reference TRBV5-1 and TRBJ2-5, reads KAGVTQTPRYLIKTRGQQVTLSCSPISGHRSVSWYQQTPGQGLQFLFEYFSETQRNKGNFPGRFSGRQFSNSRSEMNVSTLELGDSALYLCASSPGGTSAGETQYFGPGTRLLVL.

V usage is TRBV9 and J usage is TRBJ2-5, with D possibly TRBD1 on 8 matching bases. This CDR3 region has 20 residues. Per the germline V gene, CDR1 is SGDLS and CDR2 is YYNGEE. Trimming shortened V by 3 bases and J by 0 bases, and 27 bases separated the two germline ends. CDR3 amino acids: CASSGPRGPLRGGNQETQYF. CDR3 nucleotides: TGTGCCAGCAGCGGCCCCAGGGGGCCCCTTAGGGGGGGGAACCAAGAGACCCAGTACTTC.

The chain is built from TRBV9 and TRBJ2-1; 11 bases map to TRBD2. Looked up from germline, CDR1 is SGDLS and CDR2 is YYNGEE. V was pared by 3 bases and J by 3 bases, with 5 bases of the junction left unmatched. This CDR3 has 16 residues. The chain's CDR3 is CASSAFTSGGYNEQFF. The CDR3 DNA is TGTGCCAGCAGCGCCTTCACTAGCGGGGGCTACAATGAGCAGTTCTTC.

V gene TRBV5-6 combines with J gene TRBJ2-7, with 7 bases identical to TRBD1. Germline V gives CDR1 SGHDT, CDR2 YYEEEE. V shed 3 bases and J 0 bases; nucleotides not matched to a gene: 0. This CDR3 contains 13 residues. The CDR3 here is CASSWDSSYEQYF. As DNA, the CDR3 is TGTGCCAGCAGCTGGGACAGCTCCTACGAGCAGTACTTC.

This sequence joins TRBV4-1 and TRBJ2-3; TRBD1 is a possible D gene (6 bases). Germline V CDR1 and CDR2: MGHRA, YSYEKL. V was pared by 7 bases and J by 3 bases, with 14 bases between. This CDR3 has 14 residues. The CDR3 DNA follows: TGCGCCAGCAAAAGGACAGCCCTAACAGATACGCAGTATTTT. Translated: CASKRTALTDTQYF.

J is TRBJ1-3 and V is TRBV5-1, with D possibly TRBD1 on 5 matching bases. Germline V gene lookup returns CDR1 SGHRS and CDR2 YFSETQ. This CDR3 spans 18 amino acids. The V end was cut by 0 bases, the J end by 4 bases, with 20 bases between. The CDR3 here is CASSLGAGRSRAGNTIYF. The CDR3 bases are TGCGCCAGCAGCTTGGGTGCCGGGCGGTCCAGGGCCGGAAACACCATATATTTT.

In this sample, this clone turned up once. The chain couples TRBV21-1 to TRBJ1-2; the D segment call TRBD1 is taken from the table without a DNA check. TRBV21-1 is a recognized pseudogene. The length of the CDR3 is 13 residues. The CDR3 DNA reads as TGTGCCAGCAGCGGTTGCAGGTACTATGGCTACACCTTC. Translated: CASSGCRYYGYTF.

The V call is TRBV19, the J call TRBJ1-2, with 7 nucleotides matching TRBD1. This CDR3 comprises 13 residues. V was clipped by 6 bases and J by 4 bases; unmatched bases: 5. Germline V CDR1 and CDR2: LNHDA, SQIVND (reference sequence). CDR3 DNA sequence: TGTGCCAGTAGCCCGGACAGGACCTATGGCTACACCTTC. It specifies CASSPDRTYGYTF. The full variable domain, completed using reference TRBV19 and TRBJ1-2, is DGGITQSPKYLFRKEGQNVTLSCEQNLNHDAMYWYRQDPGQGLRLIYYSQIVNDFQKGDIAEGYSVSREKKESFPLTVTSAQKNPTAFYLCASSPDRTYGYTFGSGTRLTVV.

The chain couples TRBV18 to TRBJ2-3, with 9 bases lining up with TRBD2. Germline-derived CDR1 and CDR2 are KGHSH and LQKENI. The CDR3 is 16 residues long. Trimming took 3 bases from V and 2 from J; bases not matched to a gene: 6. The CDR3 protein is CASSPSSGGNTDTQYF. The DNA for the CDR3 is TGTGCCAGCTCACCGTCCAGCGGGGGGAACACAGATACGCAGTATTTT.

This sequence joins TRBV6-1 and TRBJ1-5, with no clear D. In germline, CDR1 is MNHNS, CDR2 SASEGT. The CDR3 spans 15 residues. Between the trimmed V and J ends, which lost 2 bases and 2 bases, there was a span of 10 bases. The CDR3 protein is CASSETRGGNQPQHF. DNA for the CDR3: TGTGCCAGCAGTGAAACTCGGGGTGGCAATCAGCCCCAGCATTTT.

This chain links TRBV5-6 with TRBJ1-1, with 7 bases matching TRBD1. V shed 2 bases and J 0 bases; nucleotides not matched to a gene: 4. The V gene's germline CDR1 is SGHDT and CDR2 YYEEEE. There are 15 residues in the CDR3. The CDR3 DNA is TGTGCCAGCAGCTTCAGGGGGATCATGAACACTGAAGCTTTCTTT. As protein: CASSFRGIMNTEAFF.

The chain combines TRBV2 with TRBJ1-1; D perhaps matches TRBD1 (6 bases). This CDR3 contains 14 residues. Per the germline V gene, CDR1 is SNHLY and CDR2 is FYNNEI. The V end lost 9 bases, the J end lost 0 bases, and 14 bases lay between the germline ends. CDR3 coding DNA: TGTGCCAGGTCGCAGGGGTTGATGAACACTGAAGCTTTCTTT. Translating gives CARSQGLMNTEAFF.

This clone is a singleton in its sample. This chain uses TRBV19 with TRBJ2-5, with TRBD1 matching 8 bases. J was trimmed by 1 base and V by 3 bases; bases with no gene match: 7. The V gene's germline CDR1 is LNHDA and CDR2 SQIVND (reference sequence). The CDR3 is 16 amino acids. CDR3 nucleotide sequence: TGTGCCAGTAGTATCACAGGGGGGAGCTTCCAAGAGACCCAGTACTTC. This encodes CASSITGGSFQETQYF. The entire variable domain, with the rest obtained from reference TRBV19 and TRBJ2-5, is as follows: DGGITQSPKYLFRKEGQNVTLSCEQNLNHDAMYWYRQDPGQGLRLIYYSQIVNDFQKGDIAEGYSVSREKKESFPLTVTSAQKNPTAFYLCASSITGGSFQETQYFGPGTRLLVL.